The present T cell receptor (beta chain) was sequenced within a study of shared clonotypes between healthy human individuals. Trimming removed 10 bases at V and 8 bases at J, with 23 bases between. This CDR3 region has 14 residues. Whole-study findings and limits: Naive subsets generally exceeded memory subsets in estimated richness.

Method: immunoSEQ multiplex PCR; TCRdb's copy keeps in-frame clones and lacks some. This table has about 680,000 clones, approximately 73% appearing once. This clone was seen just once. Its antigen is as yet unknown. Researchers partitioned CD4+ cells into CD45RA+ naive and CD45RA-negative memory subsets. The chain employs TRBV6-7 and TRBJ1-2, with D perhaps matching TRBD1 (6 bases). TRBV6-7 belongs to the ORF category, with a function that is uncertain. The material sequenced was memory CD4+ T cells sorted from blood. Noted subset: CD45RA-negative fraction. The sequence derives from a woman aged 30 to 39 in good health. CDR3 protein: CATTRGIPSLGYTF. CDR3 nucleotides: TGTGCCACAACGAGGGGGATCCCCTCGTTGGGCTACACCTTC.